The 27 T cell receptor beta chains presented below share a single source sample, sequenced in a study of human T cells and chemical hapten exposure. Time point indicated: patch test 2, 6 weeks after DPC sensitization. The treatment here: therapeutic diphenylcyclopropenone sensitization with weekly scalp DPC. TCRdb fed the RACE reads into MiXCR, producing one record per CDR3 protein. This repertoire shows 80,000 to 100,000 distinct CDR3 sequences, 10% found once; its top ten account for 4.5% to 5%. The starting material was whole blood, obtained in connection with sensitization to the hapten diphenylcyclopropenone (DPC). The source of these receptors is a woman between 45 and 60 years old with alopecia areata. Some clones in this sample may be carry-over from other donors' samples.

This clonotype was counted a few times. This chain joins TRBV20-1 and TRBJ2-1; 12 nucleotides match TRBD2. Germline assignment: CDR1 DFQATT and CDR2 SNEGSKA (reference sequence). CDR3 length equals 15 residues. J was trimmed by 4 bases and V by 6 bases; bases with no gene match: 7. CDR3 DNA sequence: TGCAGTGCACCCTCCGGGACTAGCGGGTACAATGAGCAGTTCTTC. Translated, it gives CSAPSGTSGYNEQFF.

This sequence joins TRBV3-1 and TRBJ2-3; 11 nucleotides align to TRBD2. The CDR3 totals 15 residues. Trimming took 4 bases from V and 2 from J; bases not matched to a gene: 2. Germline CDR1 reads LGHDT; CDR2 reads YNNKEL (reference sequence). CDR3 bases: TGTGCCAGCAGCCCGACTAGCGGGACCACAGATACGCAGTATTTT. Translating gives CASSPTSGTTDTQYF.

A single count supports this clonotype. A junction end diverges from the germline sequence, so it may reflect a read error. The chain links TRBV12-5 to TRBJ2-1; 12 bases map to TRBD2. The CDR3 runs to 20 residues. Germline V gene lookup returns CDR1 LGHNT and CDR2 FRNRAP. The chain's CDR3 is CASGLVRRGPGLAGYNGQFF. The CDR3, as DNA: TGTGCTAGTGGTTTGGTACGGAGGGGGCCGGGACTAGCGGGTTACAATGGGCAGTTCTTC.

This clonotype was counted ten times or more. CDR3 amino acids: CASSAQAGRGSPLHF. In nucleotides, the CDR3 is TGTGCCAGCAGTGCCCAAGCGGGGCGGGGTTCACCCCTCCACTTT. The chain joins TRBV2 to TRBJ1-6; TRBD1 might be the D (5 bases). The CDR3 spans 15 residues. The V end was cut by 4 bases, the J end by 9 bases, with 16 bases between. Germline CDR1 is SNHLY and CDR2 is FYNNEI. Drawing the rest from reference TRBV2 and TRBJ1-6, the complete variable domain is EPEVTQTPSHQVTQMGQEVILRCVPISNHLYFYWYRQILGQKVEFLVSFYNNEISEKSEIFDDQFSVERPDGSNFTLKIRSTKLEDSAMYFCASSAQAGRGSPLHFGNGTRLTVT.

This clonotype was recorded at least ten times. J is TRBJ2-3 and V is TRBV29-1; 7 bases fit TRBD2. The V gene's germline CDR1 is SQVTM and CDR2 ANQGSEA. The J segment lost 0 bases and the V segment lost 8 bases, leaving 11 bases of the junction unmatched. The CDR3 totals 15 residues. The CDR3 sequence is CSLDSGGPSTDTQYF. CDR3 coding DNA: TGCAGCCTGGACTCGGGGGGTCCAAGCACAGATACGCAGTATTTT.

This clonotype was observed many times. The chain links TRBV29-1 to TRBJ2-2, with D maybe TRBD2 (5 bases). Between the trimmed V and J ends, which lost 4 bases and 3 bases, there was a span of 9 bases. This CDR3 spans 13 amino acids. CDR1 is SQVTM, CDR2 ANQGSEA, per germline. CDR3 nucleotide sequence: TGCAGCGTTGCGCGGGCGGACACCGGGGAGCTGTTTTTT. Residues: CSVARADTGELFF.

This clonotype was detected ten times or more. The V call is TRBV7-7, the J call TRBJ2-2, with no clear D. CDR1 is SSHAT, CDR2 FNYEAQ, per germline (reference sequence). Trimming took 2 bases from V and 0 from J, leaving 10 bases between them. CDR3 size: 16 residues. The CDR3 is CASSLQAHANTGELFF. CDR3 DNA sequence: TGTGCCAGCAGCTTACAGGCGCATGCGAACACCGGGGAGCTGTTTTTT.

This clonotype was detected many times. The CDR3, as DNA: TGTGCCAGCAGTTCGGTTTTGGACCAGGGGTTCTTC. This sequence encodes CASSSVLDQGFF. This chain uses TRBV28 with TRBJ2-1; TRBD1 might be the D (5 bases). The length of the CDR3 is 12 residues. Per the germline V gene, CDR1 is MDHEN and CDR2 is SYDVKM. The germline V and J ends were trimmed by 4 bases and 15 bases, with 16 bases remaining between them.

This clonotype was picked up a small number of times. CDR3 sequence reads: CSRLGPDRRYTF. The CDR3 DNA sequence: TGCAGCCGTTTGGGGCCGGATCGGCGCTACACCTTC. The J gene is TRBJ1-2, the V gene TRBV29-1; maybe TRBD1 (5 bases). Per germline, CDR1 SQVTM and CDR2 ANQGSEA. The CDR3 covers 12 residues. Between the trimmed V and J ends, which lost 8 bases and 9 bases, there was a span of 19 bases.

The V call is TRBV7-2, the J call TRBJ1-1; D remains ambiguous. This CDR3 is built from 13 residues. Trimming stripped 2 bases from V and 1 base from J, with 5 bases between. CDR1 SGHTA and CDR2 FQGNSA come from the germline V gene. CDR3 bases: TGTGCCAGCAGCTTATATCAGAACACTGAAGCTTTCTTT. It encodes CASSLYQNTEAFF.

This clonotype was counted ten times or more. The chain recombines TRBV29-1 with TRBJ2-1; 8 nucleotides align to TRBD1. Losses at the gene ends were 6 bases for V and 5 bases for J; bases not matched to a gene: 9. The CDR3 is 14 amino acids. The germline V gene has CDR1 SQVTM and CDR2 ANQGSEA. CDR3 amino acids: CSVYPGTGDNEQFF. CDR3 sequence (DNA): TGCAGCGTCTATCCCGGGACAGGAGACAATGAGCAGTTCTTC.

This clonotype was recorded many times. The chain is built from TRBV20-1 and TRBJ1-5; 8 bases agree with TRBD1. V trimming: 6 bases; J trimming: 7 bases; junction bases outside the gene matches: 8. The germline gives CDR1 DFQATT, CDR2 SNEGSKA (reference sequence). This CDR3 is 13 amino acids long. The CDR3 DNA reads as TGCAGTGCACGGACAGGGAGGGACCAGCCCCAGCATTTT. This codes for CSARTGRDQPQHF.

This clonotype has a count of ten or more. V and J are TRBV18 and TRBJ1-4; 8 nucleotides line up with TRBD1. This CDR3 is 15 amino acids long. Losses at the gene ends were 9 bases for V and 5 bases for J; bases not matched to a gene: 11. Germline V gives CDR1 KGHSH, CDR2 LQKENI. The CDR3: CASSNQGAVNEKLFF. CDR3 DNA: TGTGCCAGTTCTAACCAGGGGGCGGTAAATGAAAAACTGTTTTTT.

This clonotype has a count of ten or more. The genes are TRBV10-3 and TRBJ2-6; D gene unclear. The CDR3 length is 15 residues. Germline V gives CDR1 ENHRY, CDR2 SYGVKD. The ends were cut back, 5 bases at V and 0 bases at J, with 8 bases in the middle. The CDR3 region is CAISLSDSGANVLTF. In nucleotides, the CDR3 is TGTGCCATCAGTCTTTCTGACTCTGGGGCCAACGTCCTGACTTTC.

There are many counts of this clonotype. V is TRBV20-1 and J is TRBJ2-4; maybe TRBD2 (6 bases). V was cut by 3 bases and J by 8 bases, with 17 bases left in between. The CDR3 loop spans 14 amino acids. CDR1 is DFQATT and CDR2 is SNEGSKA in the germline V gene (reference sequence). CDR3 sequence: CSARPDGERDIQYF. The CDR3 nucleotides read TGCAGTGCTAGGCCGGACGGGGAGCGGGACATTCAGTACTTC.

In this sample, this clonotype turned up many times. The V and J genes are TRBV20-1 and TRBJ2-5; maybe TRBD2 (6 bases). Between the trimmed V and J ends, which lost 0 bases and 3 bases, there was a span of 23 bases. The germline V gene encodes CDR1 DFQATT and CDR2 SNEGSKA (reference sequence). The CDR3 contains 18 residues. The CDR3 is CSARDYTLQNIAEETQYF. In DNA form, the CDR3 reads TGCAGTGCTAGAGACTATACACTCCAAAATATAGCGGAAGAGACCCAGTACTTC.

This clonotype turned up a few times. The V and J genes are TRBV11-2 and TRBJ2-1; weak D call: TRBD2 (6 bases). CDR3 size: 16 residues. Germline CDR1 reads SGHAT; CDR2 reads FQNNGV. V lost 2 bases and J 5 bases, leaving 16 bases between the germline ends. CDR3 in amino acids: CASSLFSGVTDNEQFF. The CDR3 nucleotides read TGTGCCAGCAGCTTATTTTCGGGAGTGACGGACAATGAGCAGTTCTTC.

This clonotype came up a few times. This rearrangement joins TRBV6-2 or TRBV6-3 to TRBJ2-3; 7 bases agree with TRBD2. After removal of 6 bases from V and 3 bases from J, the junction contained 12 bases not matched to a gene. The germline CDR1 and CDR2 sequences are MNHEY and SVGEGT. The CDR3 has 16 residues. The CDR3 nucleotides are TGTGCCAGCAGCTCCCCGGGAGGACCAGGGACAGATACGCAGTATTTT. This translates into CASSSPGGPGTDTQYF.

This clonotype has a count of ten or more. The chain recombines TRBV7-7 with TRBJ2-2; D might be TRBD2 (5 bases). Germline values: CDR1 SSHAT, CDR2 FNYEAQ (reference sequence). Trimming pared 0 bases from V and 0 bases from J, leaving 8 bases between. The CDR3 totals 16 residues. In DNA, the CDR3 is TGTGCCAGCAGCTTAGCGGCGGGTTCGAACACCGGGGAGCTGTTTTTT. It translates to CASSLAAGSNTGELFF.

The V call is TRBV10-1, the J call TRBJ2-7; 7 bases map to TRBD2. The V gene end was trimmed by 4 bases and the J gene end by 4 bases; junction bases not matched to a gene: 4. The CDR3 is 13 residues long. Germline assignment: CDR1 WNHNN and CDR2 SYGVQD (reference sequence). The chain's CDR3 is CASSGPSGYEQYF. The CDR3 bases are TGCGCCAGCAGTGGCCCTAGCGGATACGAGCAGTACTTC.

This clonotype was observed at least ten times. This sequence joins TRBV19 and TRBJ1-4; D gene ambiguous. The CDR3 sequence is 13 residues long. The V gene's germline CDR1 is LNHDA and CDR2 SQIVND (reference sequence). The V end was cut by 7 bases, the J end by 8 bases, with 14 bases between. CDR3 in DNA: TGTGCCAGTAAAAGGTCCAGCGGCGAAAAACTGTTTTTT. It yields the protein CASKRSSGEKLFF.

In its sample, this clonotype was seen many times. The chain uses TRBV30 and TRBJ1-4; 7 bases fit TRBD1. The CDR3 covers 22 residues. The germline gives CDR1 GTSNPN, CDR2 SVGIG (reference sequence). Unmatched junction bases numbered 29, after V lost 4 bases and J lost 3 bases. In DNA form, the CDR3 reads TGTGCCTGGAATTGGAGACGACGTAGGGGGCTACTCATCCCTGGAGCTAATGAAAAACTGTTTTTT. The encoded protein is CAWNWRRRRGLLIPGANEKLFF.

This clonotype appeared many times. The chain combines TRBV7-2 with TRBJ2-3, with TRBD2 identical over 9 bases. The CDR3 extends over 18 amino acids. Trimming at V came to 0 bases and at J to 3 bases, leaving 10 bases not matched to a gene. Per germline, CDR1 SGHTA and CDR2 FQGNSA. This CDR3 reads CASSLASSGSGLTDTQYF. The CDR3 nucleotides are TGTGCCAGCAGCTTAGCGAGTAGCGGGAGTGGTTTGACAGATACGCAGTATTTT.

There are a few counts of this clonotype. The V call is TRBV20-1, the J call TRBJ2-1; tentative D call: TRBD2 (6 bases). This CDR3 region has 12 residues. CDR1 and CDR2 (germline): DFQATT, SNEGSKA (reference sequence). V gave up 5 bases and J gave up 7 bases, with 12 bases separating them. The CDR3 reads CSAPGGRNEQFF. The CDR3, as DNA: TGCAGTGCTCCCGGAGGGAGGAATGAGCAGTTCTTC.

This clonotype was found a few times. The chain couples TRBV18 to TRBJ2-7; TRBD2 might be the D (6 bases). Germline values: CDR1 KGHSH, CDR2 LQKENI. There are 12 residues in the CDR3. Between the trimmed V and J ends, which lost 3 bases and 3 bases, there was a span of 6 bases. CDR3 sequence (DNA): TGTGCCAGCTCACCGGGGGGCTACGAGCAGTACTTC. This encodes CASSPGGYEQYF. The variable domain in full, with the rest retrieved from reference TRBV18 and TRBJ2-7, is NAGVMQNPRHLVRRRGQEARLRCSPMKGHSHVYWYRQLPEEGLKFMVYLQKENIIDESGMPKERFSAEFPKEGPSILRIQQVVRGDSAAYFCASSPGGYEQYFGPGTRLTVT.

This clonotype was detected many times. The V gene is TRBV18, the J gene TRBJ2-1; weak D call: TRBD1 (6 bases). The CDR3 covers 13 residues. Germline V gene data show CDR1 as KGHSH and CDR2 as LQKENI. V lost 5 bases, J lost 7 bases, and 12 bases lay in between. The CDR3 reads CASSGSRGNEQFF. Written as DNA, the CDR3 is TGTGCCAGCTCAGGATCCAGGGGTAATGAGCAGTTCTTC.

This clonotype was counted ten times or more. The rearrangement joins TRBV9 to TRBJ2-6; D unresolved. The V and J ends lost 0 bases and 0 bases respectively, with 7 bases between them. The germline V gene has CDR1 SGDLS and CDR2 YYNGEE. This CDR3 is 16 amino acids long. The CDR3 is CASSVEIGSGANVLTF. As DNA, the CDR3 is TGTGCCAGCAGCGTAGAGATTGGCTCTGGGGCCAACGTCCTGACTTTC.